Listed below are T cell receptor beta chains from one sample, sequenced in a study of shared clonotypes between healthy human individuals. The method was immunoSEQ multiplex PCR; TCRdb's version includes in-frame clones alone and lacks a portion of them. The profile covers around 1.1 million clones, with about 72% appearing a single time and 0.85% to 1% taken by the ten largest. Sequencing was done on a sample of memory CD4+ T cells from PBMCs. The receptors here all came from a man between 18 and 35 years old in good health. Some clones in this sample may be carry-over from other donors' samples. CDR3s include the opening cysteine and the closing phenylalanine or tryptophan. The D gene is left open where the match is weak. Only some rows state a clone size, as once, few, many or a class for expanded clones.

CDR3 length,D gene,clone size,J gene,V gene,CDR3 DNA,CDR3 protein
15,TRBD1,once,TRBJ2-7,TRBV11-1,TGTGCCAGCAGCTTACTCGAGACAGGGGGCTACGAGCAGTACTTC,CASSLLETGGYEQYF
14,TRBD1,once,TRBJ2-7,TRBV9,TGTGCCAGCAGCGTAGACCCGACAGGGATCGAGCAGTACTTC,CASSVDPTGIEQYF
13,NA,NA,TRBJ2-7,TRBV19,TGTGCCAGTAGACAGGGTAGCTCCTACGAGCAGTACTTC,CASRQGSSYEQYF
12,NA,NA,TRBJ2-2,TRBV21-1,TGTGCCAGCAACCTAAACACCGGGGAGCTGTTTTTT,CASNLNTGELFF
14,NA,NA,TRBJ2-7,TRBV4-2,TGTGCCAGCAGCCAAGCGGGACCCGCCTACGAGCAGTACTTC,CASSQAGPAYEQYF
15,NA,NA,TRBJ1-2,TRBV28,TGTGCCAGCAGTCCAGGATTGGGGGATAACTATGGCTACACCTTC,CASSPGLGDNYGYTF
14,TRBD1,few,TRBJ2-4,TRBV27,TGTGCCAGCAGTCCCCTTGGACAGGAAAACATTCAGTACTTC,CASSPLGQENIQYF
15,NA,NA,TRBJ1-3,TRBV7-9,TGTGCCAGCAGCTCCGCCTGGAGCTCTGGAAACACCATATATTTT,CASSSAWSSGNTIYF
15,TRBD2,NA,TRBJ2-1,TRBV5-1,TGCGCCAGCAGCACAGCGGGAGGGCCAGGGAATGAGCAGTTCTTC,CASSTAGGPGNEQFF
15,TRBD2,few,TRBJ2-7,TRBV2,TGTGCCGGGACTCACTCTAGCGGAGGGGAGTTCGAGCAGTACTTC,CAGTHSSGGEFEQYF
12,NA,NA,TRBJ1-6,TRBV4-3,TGCGCCAGCAGCCAAGCGGATTCACCCCTCCACTTT,CASSQADSPLHF
15,NA,many,TRBJ1-1,TRBV19,TGTGCCAGTACCCCCCGGCGGGGGGCGCAAACTGAAGCTTTCTTT,CASTPRRGAQTEAFF
15,TRBD2,NA,TRBJ2-1,TRBV9,TGTGCCAGCAGCCTCACTAGCGGGGGGTGGAATGAGCAGTTCTTC,CASSLTSGGWNEQFF
15,TRBD2,NA,TRBJ2-5,TRBV5-1,TGCGCCAGCAGCGATCGGACTAGCGGCCAAGAGACCCAGTACTTC,CASSDRTSGQETQYF
15,NA,NA,TRBJ2-2,TRBV2,TGTGCCAGCAGAACAGCGGTTCATGGGACCGGGGAGCTGTTTTTT,CASRTAVHGTGELFF
16,TRBD2,NA,TRBJ2-5,TRBV25-1,TGTGCCAGCAGAAAAGATAGCGGGAGAGGGCAAGAGACCCAGTACTTC,CASRKDSGRGQETQYF
14,NA,NA,TRBJ1-5,TRBV28,TGTGCCAGCAGTTCATTACCCGAGAATCAGCCCCAGCATTTT,CASSSLPENQPQHF
17,NA,NA,TRBJ2-7,TRBV18,TGTGCCAGCTCACCACCGGGTCGGGGCATTGGATTCTACGAGCAGTACTTC,CASSPPGRGIGFYEQYF
16,NA,few,TRBJ2-3,TRBV5-1,TGCGCCAGCAGCTTAAGGGGGGAGGGCCTGGGAGATACGCAGTATTTT,CASSLRGEGLGDTQYF
12,NA,NA,TRBJ2-2,TRBV28,TGTGCCAGCAGCCTCATCACCGGGGAGCTGTTTTTT,CASSLITGELFF
13,NA,NA,TRBJ1-5,TRBV5-4,TGTGCCAGCAGCTTGGACCAGGGGCAGCCCCAGCATTTT,CASSLDQGQPQHF
14,NA,NA,TRBJ1-2,TRBV5-1,TGCGCCAGCAGCTTGGTGGAGGGTGGTTCTGGCTACACCTTC,CASSLVEGGSGYTF
12,NA,once,TRBJ1-2,TRBV11-1,TGTGCCAGCAGAGCCCAGGGTAATGGCTACACCTTC,CASRAQGNGYTF
16,TRBD2,once,TRBJ2-3,TRBV5-1,TGCGCCAGCAGCGCGAAGACTAGCGGGAGTGCGAATACGCAGTATTTT,CASSAKTSGSANTQYF
14,TRBD1,few,TRBJ1-2,TRBV30,TGTGCCTCCCAAAAGACAGGGGCCGACTATGGCTACACCTTC,CASQKTGADYGYTF
11,NA,NA,TRBJ2-4,TRBV11-2,TGTGCCAGCACGAACTCGGGACACCCGAGCTTC,CASTNSGHPSF
13,NA,NA,TRBJ2-1,TRBV5-1,TGCGCCAGCAGCTTGGCCTCGGGGTGGGAGCAGTTCTTC,CASSLASGWEQFF
18,TRBD2,NA,TRBJ2-2,TRBV7-2,TGTGCCAGCAGCTCTGGGACTAGCGGTCTAAGTAGGCACGGGGAGCTGTTTTTT,CASSSGTSGLSRHGELFF
16,TRBD2,once,TRBJ2-7,TRBV2,TGTGCCAGCAGCGCCAGGGTAGCGGGAGGTAGGGGCGAGCAGTACTTC,CASSARVAGGRGEQYF
15,NA,NA,TRBJ1-2,TRBV2,TGTGCCAGCAAGGAAGGGGGACCCCTTATCAATGGCTACACCTTC,CASKEGGPLINGYTF
14,NA,NA,TRBJ1-5,TRBV5-1,TGCGCCAGCAGCTTGGGAGGGGGCAATCAGCCCCAGCATTTT,CASSLGGGNQPQHF
14,NA,NA,TRBJ2-1,TRBV9,TGTGCCAGCAGCGTAGGCCCTCGAGTGGATGAGCAGTTCTTC,CASSVGPRVDEQFF
15,NA,once,TRBJ1-1,TRBV19,TGTGCCAGTACTCGCAGCGGGGGTACGAACACTGAAGCTTTCTTT,CASTRSGGTNTEAFF
16,NA,once,TRBJ2-1,TRBV7-9,TGTGCCAGCAGCCCCTGGAGGCAACTGTACCCCAATGAGCAGTTCTTC,CASSPWRQLYPNEQFF
15,NA,once,TRBJ2-2,TRBV18,TGTGCCAGCTCACCCAGGGGCCCTTACACCGGGGAGCTGTTTTTT,CASSPRGPYTGELFF
14,NA,NA,TRBJ2-5,TRBV7-7,TGTGCCAGCAGCTTGCAGGTCCAAACGGGGACCCAGTACTTC,CASSLQVQTGTQYF
17,NA,NA,TRBJ1-2,TRBV4-2,TGTGCCAGCAGCCCGGTTCAGAGGGCAGGGGACGGAAGGGGCTACACCTTC,CASSPVQRAGDGRGYTF
13,TRBD1,NA,TRBJ2-5,TRBV29-1,TGCAGTGTGGGACAGGGGGTTTCAGAGACCCAGTACTTC,CSVGQGVSETQYF
14,NA,NA,TRBJ1-2,TRBV28,TGTGCCAGCAGTCTCGGGTTGTCTAACTATGGCTACACCTTC,CASSLGLSNYGYTF
17,TRBD1,NA,TRBJ1-6,TRBV30,TGTGCCTCGACGATAAGGGACAGATTCACGGAAGGCTCACCCCTCCACTTT,CASTIRDRFTEGSPLHF
13,NA,NA,TRBJ1-5,TRBV5-1,TGCGCCAGCAGCTACGGGGAAAATCAGCCCCAGCATTTT,CASSYGENQPQHF
15,NA,NA,TRBJ1-1,TRBV4-2,TGTGCCAGCAGCCTCCCGGGGACGGTGAACACTGAAGCTTTCTTT,CASSLPGTVNTEAFF
13,TRBD1,NA,TRBJ1-1,TRBV2,TGTGCCAGCAAGACAGGGGGGGGCACTGAAGCTTTCTTT,CASKTGGGTEAFF
12,NA,NA,TRBJ2-7,TRBV10-3,TGTGCCATCAGTGTAAACCGCTACGAGCAGTACTTC,CAISVNRYEQYF
13,NA,NA,TRBJ2-7,TRBV7-8,TGTGCCAGCAGCTTGTTAGGGGCCTACGAGCAGTACTTC,CASSLLGAYEQYF
17,TRBD2,NA,TRBJ2-1,TRBV18,TGTGCCAGCTCACCACGGCTAGCGGGAGAATCCTACAATGAGCAGTTCTTC,CASSPRLAGESYNEQFF
13,NA,once,TRBJ2-3,TRBV11-3,TGTGCCAGCAGCCACGCGAGCACAGATACGCAGTATTTT,CASSHASTDTQYF
14,NA,NA,TRBJ1-2,TRBV6-6,TGTGCCAGCAGCCCGGACACGGAGGGCTATGGCTACACCTTC,CASSPDTEGYGYTF
15,NA,NA,TRBJ2-5,TRBV5-6,TGTGCCAGCAGCGACATCGCAGGGAGCCAAGAGACCCAGTACTTC,CASSDIAGSQETQYF
15,TRBD1,once,TRBJ2-5,TRBV12-5,TGTGCTAGTGGAACGGGACAGGGGGGGAAAGAGACCCAGTACTTC,CASGTGQGGKETQYF
15,NA,NA,TRBJ2-7,TRBV29-1,TGCAGCGTTGAACGGTGGTCAGGGTTATCGGACGAGCAGTACTTC,CSVERWSGLSDEQYF
12,NA,few,TRBJ1-2,TRBV18,TGTGCCAGCTCACCTGAGATGGTTGGCTACACCTTC,CASSPEMVGYTF
15,TRBD2,NA,TRBJ2-7,TRBV5-1,TGCGCCAGCAGACGAGGGACTAGCGAATCCTACGAGCAGTACTTC,CASRRGTSESYEQYF
15,NA,NA,TRBJ2-5,TRBV11-2,TGTGCCAGCAGCTTAGGAGTAACGTACCAAGAGACCCAGTACTTC,CASSLGVTYQETQYF
15,TRBD2,NA,TRBJ2-3,TRBV28,TGTGCCAGCAGACTAGCGGGAGCCGCGGCAGATACGCAGTATTTT,CASRLAGAAADTQYF
14,NA,few,TRBJ1-2,TRBV30,TGTGCCTGGAGATCGTCCTCAGGACCCTATGGCTACACCTTC,CAWRSSSGPYGYTF
13,NA,NA,TRBJ2-5,TRBV6-6,TGTGCCAGCAGACCGGAGGTGAAAGAGACCCAGTACTTC,CASRPEVKETQYF
14,NA,few,TRBJ1-1,TRBV7-9,TGTGCCAGCGGTAGGACCCTGGGAGGCCCTGAAGCTTTCTTT,CASGRTLGGPEAFF
15,NA,NA,TRBJ2-3,TRBV18,TGTGCCAGCTCACCACCTACAATGAACACAGATACGCAGTATTTT,CASSPPTMNTDTQYF
13,NA,NA,TRBJ2-1,TRBV4-3,TGCGCCAGCAGCCAAGATTACGATGGAGAGCAGTTCTTC,CASSQDYDGEQFF